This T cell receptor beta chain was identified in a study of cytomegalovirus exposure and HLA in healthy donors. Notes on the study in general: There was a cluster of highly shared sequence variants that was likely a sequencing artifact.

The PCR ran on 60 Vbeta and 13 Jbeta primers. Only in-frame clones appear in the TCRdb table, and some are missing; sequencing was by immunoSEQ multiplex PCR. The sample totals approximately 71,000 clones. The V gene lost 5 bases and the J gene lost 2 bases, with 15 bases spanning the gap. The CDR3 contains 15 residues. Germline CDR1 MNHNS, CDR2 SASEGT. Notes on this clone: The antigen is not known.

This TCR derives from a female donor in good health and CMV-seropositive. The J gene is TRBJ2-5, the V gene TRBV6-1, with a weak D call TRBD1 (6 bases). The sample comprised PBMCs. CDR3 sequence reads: CASSFTGPAQETQYF. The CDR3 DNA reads TGTGCCAGCAGTTTTACAGGGCCCGCTCAAGAGACCCAGTACTTC.